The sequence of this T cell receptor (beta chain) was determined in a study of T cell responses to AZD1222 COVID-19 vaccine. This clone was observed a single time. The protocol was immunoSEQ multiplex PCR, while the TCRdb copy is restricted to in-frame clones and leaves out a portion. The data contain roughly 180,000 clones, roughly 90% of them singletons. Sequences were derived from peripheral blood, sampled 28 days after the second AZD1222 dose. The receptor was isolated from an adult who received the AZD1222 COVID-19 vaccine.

The CDR3, as DNA: TGTGCCAGCAGCGCGGGGGCGTTGACAGGCTATAATTCACCCCTCCACTTT. Translating gives CASSAGALTGYNSPLHF. V gene TRBV7-2 combines with J gene TRBJ1-6, with TRBD1 as a possible D gene (6 bases). Germline V lookup: CDR1 SGHTA, CDR2 FQGNSA. There are 17 residues in the CDR3. The ends were cut back, 5 bases at V and 3 bases at J, with 17 bases in the middle.